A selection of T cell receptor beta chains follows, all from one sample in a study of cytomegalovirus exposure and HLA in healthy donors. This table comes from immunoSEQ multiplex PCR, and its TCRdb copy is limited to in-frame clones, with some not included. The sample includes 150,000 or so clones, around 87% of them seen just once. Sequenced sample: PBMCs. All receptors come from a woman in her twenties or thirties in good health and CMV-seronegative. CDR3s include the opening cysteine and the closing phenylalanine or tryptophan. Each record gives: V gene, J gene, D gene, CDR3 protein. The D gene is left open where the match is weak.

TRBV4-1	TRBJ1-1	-	CASSQARDTEAFF
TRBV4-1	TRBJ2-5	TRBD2	CASSHDIAGGLQETQYF
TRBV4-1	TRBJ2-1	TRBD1	CASSQGSGQGYNEQFF
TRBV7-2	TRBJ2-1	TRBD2	CASSRPLAGSRSYNEQFF
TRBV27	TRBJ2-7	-	CASSLSEDRGPGGTYEQYF
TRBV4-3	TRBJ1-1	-	CASSQTPGGDTEAFF
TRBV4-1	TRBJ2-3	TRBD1	CASSPDREDTQYF
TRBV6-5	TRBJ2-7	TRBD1	CASSYSRDRAYEQYF
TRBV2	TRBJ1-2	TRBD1	CASSDGQGDGGYTF
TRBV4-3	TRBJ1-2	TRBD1	CASSRVRDRTNYGYTF
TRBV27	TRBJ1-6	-	CASRQGLRNSPLHF
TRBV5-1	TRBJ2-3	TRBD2	CASSAGGPSVDTQYF
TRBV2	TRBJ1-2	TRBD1	CASSGQGANYGYTF
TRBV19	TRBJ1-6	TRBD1	CASTSGQGASYNSPLHF
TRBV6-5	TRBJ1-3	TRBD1	CASSNRDRWGNTIYF
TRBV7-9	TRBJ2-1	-	CASSQQDNEQFF
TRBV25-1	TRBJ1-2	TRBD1	CASTGGYGYTF